This TCR beta chain was identified in a study of shared clonotypes between healthy human individuals. Data came from immunoSEQ multiplex PCR; TCRdb stores just in-frame clones and leaves some out. The sample carries 2 million to 2.5 million clones, around 95% recorded once. Trimming pared 3 bases from V and 14 bases from J, leaving 16 bases between. There are 12 residues in the CDR3. CDR1 and CDR2 (germline): SGHKS, YYEKEE (reference sequence). The V call is TRBV5-5, the J call TRBJ2-3; possibly TRBD2 for D (6 bases). The sequenced material came from naive CD4+ T cells sorted from blood. Stated subset: CD45RA+ positively selected. This receptor was identified in a man between 18 and 35 years old in good health. CDR3 nucleotide sequence: TGTGCCAGCAGCTCAAAGGGGACGGAGGGGTATTTT. Translation: CASSSKGTEGYF.